This section outlines one T cell receptor (beta chain) sequence together with its context. This record belongs to a study of T cells expressing NK-cell markers. 5'RACE template switching built TCR beta cDNA with unique molecular identifiers. Using the 5' RACE reads, TCRdb records one entry per CDR3 protein without DNA. The sample is made up of 500,000 to 600,000 distinct CDR3 sequences, and the top ten hold roughly 3.6% of it. The CDR3 length is 12 residues. Germline V gene lookup returns CDR1 SQVTM and CDR2 ANQGSEA. This receptor was identified in a man younger than 35 in good health. The chain joins TRBV29-1 to TRBJ2-5. The specimen sequenced was blood T cells: a sorted CD56 or NKG2C T cell subset, CD4+ or CD8+ T cells, or bulk PBMC T cells (not recorded which). CDR3 protein: CSVVQGTETQYF.